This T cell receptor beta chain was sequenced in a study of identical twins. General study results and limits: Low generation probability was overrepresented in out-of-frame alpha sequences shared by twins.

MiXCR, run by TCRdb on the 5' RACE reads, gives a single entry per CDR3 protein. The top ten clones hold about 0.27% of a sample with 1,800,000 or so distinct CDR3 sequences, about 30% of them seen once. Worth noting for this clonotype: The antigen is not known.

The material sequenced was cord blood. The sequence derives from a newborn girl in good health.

The CDR3 DNA reads TGTGCCAGCAGTTACCGGGGGAGCCCCACAGATACGCAGTATTTT. Protein product: CASSYRGSPTDTQYF. J is TRBJ2-3 and V is TRBV6-7, with D perhaps matching TRBD2 (6 bases). TRBV6-7 is an open reading frame whose function is uncertain. The CDR3 has 15 amino acids. Trimming removed 2 bases from V and 2 bases from J, with 11 bases in between.